This is a list of T cell receptor beta chains from one sample in a study of shared T cell receptors in the human thymus. Sequenced by immunoSEQ multiplex PCR; TCRdb stores in-frame clones only, minus some. The repertoire includes around 730,000 clones, approximately 83% of them detected once, and under 0.012% sits in the top ten. The same data also contributed to another study, on human thymus T cells.

The specimen sequenced was thymocytes. Every receptor here comes from a girl less than two years old with a congenital heart defect. Both conserved end residues are part of each CDR3. A D gene is named only where the DNA matches it firmly. The size of a clone is reported for some rows only, either as once, few or many, or as a class for expanded clones.

D	V	J	size	CDR3	DNA
TRBD1	TRBV9	TRBJ1-2	NA	CASSPFPDRGYGYTF	TGTGCCAGCAGCCCCTTCCCGGACAGGGGATATGGCTACACCTTC
NA	TRBV27	TRBJ2-2	NA	CASSPTLGDWGIGELFF	TGTGCCAGCAGCCCTACCCTCGGGGACTGGGGGATCGGGGAGCTGTTTTTT
TRBD1	TRBV27	TRBJ2-3	few	CASSWRQGAADTQYF	TGTGCCAGCAGTTGGAGACAGGGAGCAGCAGATACGCAGTATTTT
NA	TRBV25-1	TRBJ2-7	NA	CASSGAGATSSYEQYF	TGTGCCAGCAGTGGGGCGGGGGCGACCAGCTCCTACGAGCAGTACTTC
NA	TRBV5-1	TRBJ2-2	NA	CASSLWSLRGTGELFF	TGCGCCAGCAGCTTGTGGTCCCTCCGGGGGACCGGGGAGCTGTTTTTT
NA	TRBV14	TRBJ2-5	few	CASSPPLTSNQETQYF	TGTGCCAGCAGCCCCCCTTTGACTAGTAATCAAGAGACCCAGTACTTC
TRBD1	TRBV6-5	TRBJ1-1	NA	CASRGRDSGTEAFF	TGTGCCAGCAGGGGAAGGGACAGTGGCACTGAAGCTTTCTTT
NA	TRBV19	TRBJ1-1	NA	CASRGGYTEAFF	TGTGCCAGTAGGGGGGGATACACTGAAGCTTTCTTT
TRBD2	TRBV5-5	TRBJ2-2	once	CASSLLLAGASNTGELFF	TGTGCCAGCAGCTTGCTCCTAGCGGGGGCCTCGAACACCGGGGAGCTGTTTTTT
NA	TRBV5-1	TRBJ2-7	NA	CASSLVQAVSYEQYF	TGCGCCAGCAGCTTGGTACAGGCCGTCTCCTACGAGCAGTACTTC
TRBD1	TRBV28	TRBJ1-5	NA	CASSSPRGYSNQPQHF	TGTGCCAGCAGTTCCCCCAGGGGGTATAGCAATCAGCCCCAGCATTTT
NA	TRBV18	TRBJ2-5	once	CASSPYAQAGQETQYF	TGTGCCAGCTCACCATATGCCCAGGCAGGACAAGAGACCCAGTACTTC
TRBD1	TRBV27	TRBJ2-5	NA	CASSLRDRGPETQYF	TGTGCCAGCAGTCTCCGGGACAGGGGGCCGGAGACCCAGTACTTC
NA	TRBV14	TRBJ2-3	NA	CASSQVAEGTDTQYF	TGTGCCAGCAGCCAAGTAGCGGAGGGTACAGATACGCAGTATTTT
NA	TRBV6-5	TRBJ1-2	NA	CASSYPGSPGDGYTF	TGTGCCAGCAGTTACCCCGGGTCTCCCGGCGACGGCTACACCTTC
NA	TRBV30	TRBJ1-1	NA	CAWSHLRTSGTEAFF	TGTGCCTGGAGTCATCTCAGGACTAGTGGCACTGAAGCTTTCTTT
TRBD1	TRBV2	TRBJ2-3	NA	CASPTGGSDTQYF	TGTGCCAGCCCGACAGGGGGTTCAGATACGCAGTATTTT
NA	TRBV7-9	TRBJ1-4	NA	CASSWMGPKLFF	TGTGCCAGCAGCTGGATGGGGCCAAAACTGTTTTTT
TRBD2	TRBV25-1	TRBJ2-1	NA	CASSPAILAEYNEQFF	TGTGCCAGCAGTCCAGCAATACTAGCGGAGTACAATGAGCAGTTCTTC
NA	TRBV5-4	TRBJ2-4	NA	CASSPEVLKGDKNIQYF	TGTGCCAGCAGCCCGGAGGTTCTCAAGGGGGACAAAAACATTCAGTACTTC
NA	TRBV6-5	TRBJ2-7	NA	CASTLRAGPTYEQYF	TGTGCCAGCACTTTACGGGCAGGGCCGACCTACGAGCAGTACTTC
TRBD1	TRBV10-3	TRBJ1-1	NA	CAISESTRTGEGNTEAFF	TGTGCCATCAGTGAGTCGACTCGGACAGGGGAGGGGAACACTGAAGCTTTCTTT
TRBD1	TRBV4-2	TRBJ1-5	NA	CASSLNRDRGPQKPQHF	TGTGCCAGCAGCCTCAACCGGGACAGGGGGCCTCAGAAGCCCCAGCATTTT
NA	TRBV5-6	TRBJ1-5	once	CASSLGNRVNQPQHF	TGTGCCAGCAGCTTGGGAAACAGGGTAAATCAGCCCCAGCATTTT
NA	TRBV4-1	TRBJ2-7	NA	CASSQGRTVYEQYF	TGCGCCAGCAGCCAAGGTCGGACAGTCTACGAGCAGTACTTC
NA	TRBV10-3	TRBJ2-7	NA	CAISEIGQGGYEQYF	TGTGCCATCAGTGAGATTGGGCAGGGGGGCTACGAGCAGTACTTC
NA	TRBV4-1	TRBJ1-1	NA	CASSPTGKRRTEAFF	TGCGCCAGCAGCCCTACAGGGAAGCGGAGAACTGAAGCTTTCTTT
NA	TRBV10-3	TRBJ1-3	NA	CAISESWDFSGNTIYF	TGTGCCATCAGTGAGTCGTGGGACTTCTCTGGAAACACCATATATTTT
NA	TRBV18	TRBJ1-2	NA	CASSGSDGYTF	TGTGCCAGCTCAGGTAGCGATGGCTACACCTTC
NA	TRBV28	TRBJ2-7	NA	CASTVGRGDPYEQYF	TGTGCCAGCACCGTTGGCCGGGGAGATCCCTACGAGCAGTACTTC
TRBD2	TRBV7-8	TRBJ2-5	NA	CASRDLRGGPETQYF	TGTGCCAGCAGGGATTTGCGGGGGGGCCCAGAGACCCAGTACTTC
TRBD2	TRBV6-5	TRBJ2-5	NA	CASSSRGDYSETQYF	TGTGCCAGCAGTTCCCGGGGGGACTACTCGGAGACCCAGTACTTC
TRBD1	TRBV19	TRBJ2-7	once	CASSIATGNYEQYF	TGTGCCAGTAGTATCGCGACAGGGAACTACGAGCAGTACTTC